Presented here are 29 T cell receptor beta chains from one specimen sequenced in a study of immune heterogeneity within non-small cell lung tumors. It was with 32 V and 13 J primers that multiplex PCR amplified TCR beta CDR3. TCRdb processed the multiplex PCR reads anew with MiXCR; each CDR3 protein has one entry. This table holds some 11,000 distinct CDR3 sequences, almost 30% found once. With around 0.6 ug used per sample, the template was genomic DNA from bulk tumor. Surgical sampling yielded several biopsies per primary tumor (spaced far apart). Their non-small cell lung cancer was newly diagnosed and untreated, and the patients underwent curative surgery. Specimen: lung tumor tissue. The receptor source for this set is a woman between 50 and 59 years old with non-small cell lung cancer.

This clonotype was seen at least ten times. The chain employs TRBV6-1 and TRBJ1-6; TRBD1 agrees at 11 bases. The junction had 3 bases not matched to a gene; V was cut back by 5 bases and J by 9 bases. The CDR3 has 14 residues. Germline V gives CDR1 MNHNS, CDR2 SASEGT. The CDR3 sequence is CASSPGQGASPLHF. CDR3 DNA: TGTGCCAGCAGTCCCGGACAGGGGGCTTCACCCCTCCACTTT.

In this sample, this clonotype turned up a few times. This rearrangement joins TRBV20-1 to TRBJ1-2; TRBD1 matches 9 bases. V trimming: 3 bases; J trimming: 2 bases; junction bases outside the gene matches: 4. This CDR3 is 14 amino acids long. Per germline, CDR1 DFQATT and CDR2 SNEGSKA (reference sequence). The CDR3 bases are TGCAGTGCTAGTTGGGACAGGGAAAACTATGGCTACACCTTC. This encodes CSASWDRENYGYTF.

In the case of this clonotype: A much larger clone lies a single base off, so this may be a read error. The chain recombines TRBV10-1 with TRBJ2-1, with 8 positions matching TRBD2. CDR3 size: 15 residues. Germline CDR1 and CDR2: WNHNN and SYGVQD (reference sequence). V lost 5 bases and J lost 10; bases outside the gene matches: 13. The CDR3 nucleotides read TGCGCCAGCAGTCAGTATGCGGGGGGCCCAGGGGAGCAGTTCTTC. It encodes CASSQYAGGPGEQFF.

This clonotype is medium-sized. This chain connects TRBV27 to TRBJ1-2, with D tentatively TRBD1 (6 bases). Trimming pared 7 bases from V and 6 bases from J, leaving 15 bases between. CDR3 length: 13 residues. Germline V gene sequence: CDR1 MNHEY, CDR2 SMNVEV (reference sequence). CDR3 bases: TGTGCCAGCACCGCGGGGGGCCGTAATGGCTACACCTTC. This gives the protein CASTAGGRNGYTF.

There are many counts of this clonotype. The chain combines TRBV2 with TRBJ1-2, with 8 bases lining up with TRBD1. This CDR3 comprises 14 residues. Germline CDR1 SNHLY, CDR2 FYNNEI. J gave up 4 bases and V 6 bases, and 7 bases lay outside the gene matches. The CDR3 is CASRAWTGSYGYTF. The DNA for the CDR3 is TGTGCCAGCAGGGCGTGGACAGGGAGCTATGGCTACACCTTC. Based on the CDR3 plus reference TRBV2 and TRBJ1-2, the full variable domain is EPEVTQTPSHQVTQMGQEVILRCVPISNHLYFYWYRQILGQKVEFLVSFYNNEISEKSEIFDDQFSVERPDGSNFTLKIRSTKLEDSAMYFCASRAWTGSYGYTFGSGTRLTVV.

This clonotype was recorded many times. The chain joins TRBV20-1 to TRBJ1-2; 11 nucleotides line up with TRBD1. This CDR3 contains 14 residues. J was trimmed by 4 bases and V by 5 bases; bases with no gene match: 6. Germline V lookup: CDR1 DFQATT, CDR2 SNEGSKA (reference sequence). CDR3 protein: CSAGTGGVFYGYTF. For the CDR3, the DNA is TGCAGTGCTGGGACAGGGGGGGTCTTCTATGGCTACACCTTC.

About this clonotype: This may come from a read error, since a much larger clone is one base off. The V gene is TRBV7-2, the J gene TRBJ1-5, with no clear D. There are 13 residues in the CDR3. CDR1 and CDR2 from the germline V gene are SGHTA and FQGNSA. The CDR3 here is CARSLWEYQPQHF. CDR3 bases: TGTGCCAGGAGCTTATGGGAATATCAGCCCCAGCATTTT.

The chain couples TRBV29-1 to TRBJ2-1; either TRBD1 or TRBD2 may supply D (6 bases each). V lost 1 base and J lost 0, with 16 bases in between. This CDR3 contains 17 residues. The germline CDR1 and CDR2 sequences are SQVTM and ANQGSEA. The chain's CDR3 is CSVEAMEGGGSYNEQFF. The CDR3 coding sequence is TGCAGCGTTGAAGCTATGGAGGGGGGCGGCTCCTACAATGAGCAGTTCTTC.

This clonotype is labeled as medium-sized (0.01 to 0.1%). The rearrangement joins TRBV7-8 to TRBJ2-7, with 12 nucleotides matching TRBD2. The CDR3 sequence is 17 residues long. V trimming: 4 bases; J trimming: 5 bases; junction bases outside the gene matches: 12. CDR1 SGHVS and CDR2 FQNEAQ come from the germline V gene. The CDR3 spells CASSSIPWTSGINEQYF. The CDR3 nucleotides are TGTGCCAGCAGCTCAATTCCCTGGACTAGCGGGATCAACGAGCAGTACTTC.

With regard to this clonotype: Given a much more abundant clone one base away, this may be a read error. The rearrangement uses TRBV19 and TRBJ2-1; D ambiguous. V was clipped by 3 bases and J by 4 bases, with 10 bases between them. Germline V CDR1 and CDR2: LNHDA, SQIVND (reference sequence). This CDR3 spans 14 amino acids. The CDR3 DNA reads as TGTGCCAGTAGTATGGTAAAGGAATACAATGAGCAGTTCTTC. Translating gives CASSMVKEYNEQFF.

In this sample, this clonotype turned up many times. The V and J genes are TRBV27 and TRBJ2-1; D may be TRBD2 (6 bases). This CDR3 comprises 15 residues. Germline V gene lookup returns CDR1 MNHEY and CDR2 SMNVEV (reference sequence). V dropped 5 bases and J dropped 4 bases, with 15 bases sitting between them. The CDR3 bases are TGTGCCAGCAGTCACAGCGGGTCGCCTTACAATGAGCAGTTCTTC. It specifies CASSHSGSPYNEQFF.

This clonotype was found a few times. The rearrangement links TRBV28 to TRBJ2-3, with 15 positions matching TRBD2. V lost 6 bases and J lost 0; bases outside the gene matches: 10. The CDR3 totals 19 residues. In germline, CDR1 is MDHEN, CDR2 SYDVKM. In nucleotides, the CDR3 is TGTGCCAGCAGGGCCTGGGGACTAGCGGGAGGAGGGAGCACAGATACGCAGTATTTT. This gives the protein CASRAWGLAGGGSTDTQYF.

This clonotype was observed many times. The chain is built from TRBV20-1 and TRBJ2-5; D gene uncertain. Trimming stripped 0 bases from V and 0 bases from J, with 11 bases between. Germline V gives CDR1 DFQATT, CDR2 SNEGSKA (reference sequence). This CDR3 has 15 amino acids. CDR3: CSARDQRQDQETQYF. The CDR3 region has the DNA TGCAGTGCTAGAGATCAAAGGCAAGACCAAGAGACCCAGTACTTC.

This clonotype appeared many times. V and J are TRBV2 and TRBJ2-1, with D tentatively TRBD1 (6 bases). The germline CDR1 and CDR2 sequences are SNHLY and FYNNEI. The CDR3 spans 15 residues. Trimming took off 6 bases at V and 6 bases at J, with 18 bases between the two ends. The CDR3 DNA follows: TGTGCCAGCAGCAGCACGGGACACCAAATCAATGAGCAGTTCTTC. Translating gives CASSSTGHQINEQFF. The full variable domain, completed using reference TRBV2 and TRBJ2-1, is EPEVTQTPSHQVTQMGQEVILRCVPISNHLYFYWYRQILGQKVEFLVSFYNNEISEKSEIFDDQFSVERPDGSNFTLKIRSTKLEDSAMYFCASSSTGHQINEQFFGPGTRLTVL.

As to this clonotype: A much larger clone lies one base from this, so it may be a read error. V gene TRBV6-1 combines with J gene TRBJ2-1; 7 nucleotides agree with TRBD1. The CDR3 is 13 residues long. CDR1 and CDR2 (germline): MNHNS, SASEGT. CDR3 loop: CASRHLQGNEKFF. DNA for the CDR3: TGTGCCAGCAGGCATCTACAGGGGAATGAGAAGTTCTTC.

V and J are TRBV27 and TRBJ2-1, with TRBD2 matching 7 bases. Losses at the gene ends were 2 bases for V and 5 bases for J; bases not matched to a gene: 3. The CDR3 sequence is 14 residues long. The V gene's germline CDR1 is MNHEY and CDR2 SMNVEV (reference sequence). The CDR3 coding sequence is TGTGCCAGCAGTTTAGGGACTACCAACAATGAGCAGTTCTTC. Encoded protein: CASSLGTTNNEQFF.

In the case of this clonotype: One base away lies a much larger clone, so this may be a sequencing read error. The rearrangement joins TRBV24-1 to TRBJ2-3; possibly TRBD2 for D (5 bases). The CDR3 is 14 amino acids. Trimming pared 5 bases from V and 5 bases from J, leaving 13 bases between. The germline V gene has CDR1 KGHDR and CDR2 SFDVKD. CDR3 loop: CATSGRGGGDTQYF. Here the CDR3 DNA reads TGTGCCACCAGTGGCCGCGGAGGAGGAGATACGCAGTATTTT.

This clonotype was observed many times. The chain recombines TRBV5-8 with TRBJ1-2; TRBD1 matches 10 bases. The CDR3 runs 15 residues. V lost 7 bases, J lost 2 bases, and 8 bases stayed unmatched. CDR1 is SGHTS, CDR2 YDEGEE, per germline. The CDR3 region is CASDGETGGNYGYTF. The CDR3 DNA is TGTGCCAGCGACGGTGAGACAGGGGGCAACTATGGCTACACCTTC.

The chain has TRBV28 and TRBJ2-1; 11 bases align to TRBD1. This CDR3 spans 17 amino acids. Germline CDR1 and CDR2: MDHEN and SYDVKM. V lost 6 bases and J lost 8; bases outside the gene matches: 15. The CDR3 region is CASSRNRGQGVRYEQFF. The CDR3 bases are TGTGCCAGCAGCCGGAACCGGGGACAGGGGGTAAGGTATGAGCAGTTCTTC.

The rearrangement joins TRBV24-1 to TRBJ2-1, with 9 bases identical to TRBD2. CDR1 and CDR2 from the germline V gene are KGHDR and SFDVKD. Trimming removed 0 bases from V and 9 bases from J; junction bases left unmatched: 5. The CDR3 totals 15 residues. CDR3 nucleotides: TGTGCCACCAGTGATTTGAAGCGGGAGGAGGGTGAGCAGTTCTTC. Translating gives CATSDLKREEGEQFF.

The chain couples TRBV28 to TRBJ2-3; no clear D. Trimming removed 6 bases at V and 3 bases at J, with 13 bases between. This CDR3 comprises 14 residues. Germline CDR1 MDHEN, CDR2 SYDVKM. The CDR3 DNA is TGTGCCAGCAGCGCCCCGTCGTGGACAGATACGCAGTATTTT. It codes for CASSAPSWTDTQYF.

This clonotype rates as medium-sized. The V call is TRBV3-1, the J call TRBJ1-3; D might be TRBD1 (5 bases). This CDR3 has 19 amino acids. Trimming shortened V by 4 bases and J by 5 bases, and 27 bases separated the two germline ends. The germline CDR1 and CDR2 sequences are LGHDT and YNNKEL (reference sequence). The CDR3 region has the DNA TGTGCCAGCAGCCCCAAGGGCGTCGGAGTACGGGGGACCCGAAACACCATATATTTT. This encodes CASSPKGVGVRGTRNTIYF. Drawing the rest from reference TRBV3-1 and TRBJ1-3, the complete variable domain is DTAVSQTPKYLVTQMGNDKSIKCEQNLGHDTMYWYKQDSKKFLKIMFSYNNKELIINETVPNRFSPKSPDKAHLNLHINSLELGDSAVYFCASSPKGVGVRGTRNTIYFGEGSWLTVV.

This clonotype ranks as medium-sized. The genes are TRBV18 and TRBJ1-2; D not resolved. V gave up 9 bases and J gave up 2 bases, with 22 bases separating them. CDR1 and CDR2 (germline): KGHSH, LQKENI. The CDR3 totals 16 residues. CDR3 protein: CASSSQPMDGNYGYTF. CDR3 nucleotide sequence: TGTGCCAGTTCCTCACAACCCATGGATGGAAACTATGGCTACACCTTC.

The genes are TRBV6-1 and TRBJ1-4; D remains ambiguous. Germline V gene sequence: CDR1 MNHNS, CDR2 SASEGT. The CDR3 spans 16 residues. V was cut by 6 bases and J by 3 bases, with 17 bases left in between. The CDR3 protein is CASSAVFASANEKLFF. The CDR3 nucleotides read TGTGCCAGCAGCGCCGTCTTTGCGTCGGCTAATGAAAAACTGTTTTTT.

This rearrangement joins TRBV3-1 to TRBJ2-3; 7 bases fit TRBD2. This CDR3 has 16 residues. Germline CDR1 is LGHDT and CDR2 is YNNKEL (reference sequence). V lost 0 bases, J lost 0 bases, and 3 bases stayed unmatched. This chain's CDR3 is CASSQDPGRSTDTQYF. The CDR3 DNA is TGTGCCAGCAGCCAAGACCCCGGGAGGAGCACAGATACGCAGTATTTT.

The sample holds many counts of this clonotype. CDR3 DNA sequence: TGTGCCAGCAGTATAGCGTCGAAGAACACTGAAGCTTTCTTT. It specifies CASSIASKNTEAFF. The rearrangement uses TRBV28 and TRBJ1-1; D not certain. Trimming shortened V by 5 bases and J by 1 base, and 11 bases separated the two germline ends. The CDR3 covers 14 residues. The germline CDR1 and CDR2 sequences are MDHEN and SYDVKM.

In its sample, this clonotype was seen a few times. The chain has TRBV10-2 and TRBJ2-2; the match to TRBD2 covers 11 bases. Losses at the gene ends were 7 bases for V and 3 bases for J; bases not matched to a gene: 4. This CDR3 comprises 15 residues. CDR1 is WSHSY, CDR2 SAAADI, per germline. CDR3 nucleotides: TGCGCCAGCACTAGACTAGCGGGATACACCGGGGAGCTGTTTTTT. Translation gives CASTRLAGYTGELFF.

The V gene is TRBV10-1, the J gene TRBJ2-7, with a possible D match to TRBD2 (5 bases). Germline V gene data show CDR1 as WNHNN and CDR2 as SYGVQD (reference sequence). This CDR3 region has 15 residues. The ends were cut back, 3 bases at V and 0 bases at J, with 12 bases in the middle. This chain's CDR3 is CASSEKASLSYEQYF. The CDR3 DNA follows: TGCGCCAGCAGTGAAAAGGCTAGCCTCTCCTACGAGCAGTACTTC.

This clonotype was recorded once. This sequence may be a read error, since a much larger clone differs from it by one base. The rearrangement joins TRBV20-1 to TRBJ1-2; 8 bases are shared with TRBD1. This CDR3 spans 14 amino acids. Germline V gives CDR1 DFQATT, CDR2 SNEGSKA (reference sequence). CDR3 region: CSSRETGADYGYTF. The CDR3 nucleotides read TGCAGTTCTAGAGAGACAGGGGCGGACTATGGCTACACCTTC.